These 20 T cell receptor beta chains were sequenced from one sample in a study of early T cells in non-severe SARS-CoV-2 infection. TCRdb independently ran MiXCR on the 5' RACE reads; one entry per CDR3 protein. The data contain about 33,000 distinct CDR3 sequences, roughly 5.4% of them singletons. What was sequenced was whole blood. These receptors all stem from an adult who was a healthcare worker with PCR-confirmed SARS-CoV-2 infection or an uninfected control (not recorded which).

This clonotype was found many times. The chain links TRBV5-1 to TRBJ2-7; 7 bases line up with TRBD2. V was clipped by 0 bases and J by 4 bases; unmatched bases: 10. This CDR3 is built from 16 residues. Per germline, CDR1 SGHRS and CDR2 YFSETQ. CDR3 protein: CASSLEAPSGLYEQYF. Here the CDR3 DNA reads TGCGCCAGCAGCTTGGAGGCGCCTAGCGGACTGTACGAGCAGTACTTC.

This clonotype appeared many times. The V gene is TRBV7-9, the J gene TRBJ2-5, with D unclear. Trimming left V 0 bases short and J 1 base short, with 9 bases between. Germline V gene data show CDR1 as SEHNR and CDR2 as FQNEAQ (reference sequence). This CDR3 region has 15 residues. The CDR3, as DNA: TGTGCCAGCAGCTTAGCTCCGGCAGCCCAAGAGACCCAGTACTTC. Its translation: CASSLAPAAQETQYF. The variable domain in full, completed from reference TRBV7-9 and TRBJ2-5, reads DTGVSQNPRHKITKRGQNVTFRCDPISEHNRLYWYRQTLGQGPEFLTYFQNEAQLEKSRLLSDRFSAERPKGSFSTLEIQRTEQGDSAMYLCASSLAPAAQETQYFGPGTRLLVL.

This clonotype was detected ten times or more. This chain links TRBV5-4 with TRBJ2-1, with D possibly called TRBD1 or TRBD2 (6 bases each). V shed 4 bases and J shed 3 bases, with 17 bases lying between them. Germline CDR1 and CDR2: SGHNT and YYREEE (reference sequence). The CDR3 covers 16 residues. CDR3 in amino acids: CASSQRTVGGYNEQFF. CDR3 nucleotide sequence: TGTGCCAGCAGCCAAAGGACAGTCGGGGGCTACAATGAGCAGTTCTTC.

This clonotype has at least ten counts. In DNA, the CDR3 is TGTGCCAGCAGCTCAGAGGACAGGGGCTACAATGAGCAGTTCTTC. Its translation: CASSSEDRGYNEQFF. J is TRBJ2-1 and V is TRBV7-2; TRBD1 agrees at 9 bases. Germline values: CDR1 SGHTA, CDR2 FQGNSA. The V segment lost 4 bases and the J segment 3 bases; nucleotides outside the gene matches: 4. CDR3 length: 15 residues. The whole variable domain, remainder taken from reference TRBV7-2 and TRBJ2-1, is GAGVSQSPSNKVTEKGKDVELRCDPISGHTALYWYRQSLGQGLEFLIYFQGNSAPDKSGLPSDRFSAERTGGSVSTLTIQRTQQEDSAVYLCASSSEDRGYNEQFFGPGTRLTVL.

This clonotype was detected ten times or more. V and J are TRBV30 and TRBJ1-6; 8 bases align to TRBD1. From germline, CDR1 is GTSNPN and CDR2 SVGIG (reference sequence). The CDR3 totals 15 residues. With 3 bases clipped from V and 7 bases from J, the junction kept 8 bases outside the gene matches. CDR3 loop: CAWSSGGAGNSPLHF. For the CDR3, the DNA is TGTGCCTGGAGCTCAGGGGGCGCTGGGAATTCACCCCTCCACTTT.

The rearrangement joins TRBV20-1 to TRBJ1-1; 9 bases fit TRBD1. Germline V gene data show CDR1 as DFQATT and CDR2 as SNEGSKA (reference sequence). V shed 1 base, J shed 5 bases, and the junction held 11 bases outside the gene matches. The CDR3 has 16 amino acids. CDR3 nucleotides: TGCAGTGCTAGAGGGGGTGGGACAGGGTCGGTTACTGAAGCTTTCTTT. It codes for CSARGGGTGSVTEAFF.

CDR3 amino acids: CASSYLGQETQYF. The CDR3, as DNA: TGTGCCAGCAGTTACCTGGGGCAAGAGACCCAGTACTTC. The V call is TRBV6-2 or TRBV6-3, the J call TRBJ2-5; D remains unclear. The CDR3 sequence is 13 residues long. Trimming pared 2 bases from V and 2 bases from J, leaving 6 bases between. CDR1 and CDR2 from the germline V gene are MNHEY and SVGEGT.

This clonotype was detected ten times or more. The genes are TRBV15 and TRBJ2-1, with unresolved D. Germline V CDR1 and CDR2: LNHNV, YYDKDF (reference sequence). Trimming shortened V by 0 bases and J by 8 bases, and 11 bases separated the two germline ends. CDR3 length: 14 residues. CDR3 loop: CATSRDSGKDEQFF. The CDR3 DNA sequence: TGTGCCACCAGCAGAGATTCTGGTAAGGATGAGCAGTTCTTC.

Comment on this clonotype: A much bigger clone sits one base away, suggesting this may be a read error. The chain is built from TRBV7-9 and TRBJ1-1; D perhaps matches TRBD1 (5 bases). Per germline, CDR1 SEHNR and CDR2 FQNEAQ (reference sequence). The length of the CDR3 is 14 residues. V was trimmed by 1 base and J by 11 bases, leaving 17 bases between them. The CDR3 DNA is TGTGCCAGCAGCTTAGTCAGGGCCCATGCGGAGGCTTTCTTT. This sequence encodes CASSLVRAHAEAFF.

Of note for this clonotype: A much larger clone sits a single nucleotide away, making a read error possible. The genes are TRBV27 and TRBJ1-1; D may be TRBD1 (6 bases). The CDR3 length is 14 residues. Germline CDR1 reads MNHEY; CDR2 reads SMNVEV (reference sequence). The CDR3 region has the DNA TGTGCCAGCAGTATATCGCAGGGGTGCACTGAAGCTTTCTTT. It specifies CASSISQGCTEAFF.

The CDR3 DNA follows: TGTGCCAGCATCCCCCGGACAGGGGGCCGGACTGAAGCTTTCTTT. Amino acids: CASIPRTGGRTEAFF. V usage is TRBV2 and J usage is TRBJ1-1, with 11 bases lining up with TRBD1. The germline V gene encodes CDR1 SNHLY and CDR2 FYNNEI. Trimming took 7 bases from V and 5 from J; bases not matched to a gene: 9. This CDR3 is built from 15 residues.

The chain uses TRBV18 and TRBJ2-7; 9 nucleotides match TRBD1. From germline, CDR1 is KGHSH and CDR2 LQKENI. The CDR3 runs to 13 residues. V was clipped by 6 bases and J by 5 bases; unmatched bases: 5. The CDR3 spells CASSGTGFNEQYF. CDR3 sequence (DNA): TGTGCCAGCTCCGGGACAGGGTTTAACGAGCAGTACTTC.

Many counts were recorded for this clonotype. This chain connects TRBV5-1 to TRBJ2-7; D is ambiguous. Germline V gene sequence: CDR1 SGHRS, CDR2 YFSETQ. This CDR3 spans 14 amino acids. The V and J ends lost 3 bases and 1 base respectively, with 11 bases between them. The CDR3 spells CASSSDGRSYEQYF. In DNA form, the CDR3 reads TGCGCCAGCAGCTCGGACGGCCGATCCTACGAGCAGTACTTC.

By proportion, this clonotype is medium-sized. The V and J genes are TRBV11-2 and TRBJ2-3, with TRBD1 matching over 11 bases. The CDR3 has 15 residues. CDR1 and CDR2 (germline): SGHAT, FQNNGV. V shed 7 bases, J shed 5 bases, and the junction held 8 bases outside the gene matches. CDR3 bases: TGTGCCAGCAAGCCCGGGACAGGGGGTATAGATACGCAGTATTTT. This sequence encodes CASKPGTGGIDTQYF.

This clonotype was observed at least ten times. The gene calls are TRBV7-9 and TRBJ1-1; TRBD1 matches 7 bases. There are 15 residues in the CDR3. CDR1 is SEHNR, CDR2 FQNEAQ, per germline (reference sequence). Losses at the gene ends were 5 bases for V and 2 bases for J; bases not matched to a gene: 8. This CDR3 is CASSTGTVLNTEAFF. In nucleotides, the CDR3 is TGTGCCAGCAGCACCGGGACAGTTCTTAACACTGAAGCTTTCTTT.

This clonotype was counted ten times or more. The chain has TRBV2 and TRBJ2-3, with 7 bases that match TRBD2. The trim removed 4 bases at V and 8 bases at J, leaving 6 bases unmatched. CDR3 length: 13 residues. The germline CDR1 and CDR2 sequences are SNHLY and FYNNEI. The CDR3 nucleotides read TGTGCCAGCAGTGGGGACTACACGGGTACGCAGTATTTT. Protein product: CASSGDYTGTQYF.

The chain carries TRBV4-3 and TRBJ2-2; D gene uncertain. In germline, CDR1 is LGHNA, CDR2 YSLEER. There are 16 residues in the CDR3. Trimming removed 0 bases from V and 5 bases from J, with 13 bases in between. CDR3 in amino acids: CASSQDQAAPTGELFF. CDR3 nucleotide sequence: TGCGCCAGCAGCCAAGATCAGGCAGCGCCAACCGGGGAGCTGTTTTTT.

The sample holds many counts of this clonotype. The gene calls are TRBV9 and TRBJ2-7; TRBD2 agrees at 11 bases. The CDR3 is 14 amino acids. The V gene's germline CDR1 is SGDLS and CDR2 YYNGEE. V shed 5 bases, J shed 3 bases, and the junction held 4 bases outside the gene matches. CDR3 coding DNA: TGTGCCAGCAGTACAGGACTAGCGGGCTACGAGCAGTACTTC. This encodes CASSTGLAGYEQYF.

This clonotype was observed at least ten times. This rearrangement joins TRBV7-2 to TRBJ2-3, with TRBD2 as a possible D gene (6 bases). CDR3 length: 16 amino acids. CDR1 and CDR2 from the germline V gene are SGHTA and FQGNSA. The germline V and J ends were trimmed by 5 bases and 0 bases, with 15 bases remaining between them. As DNA, the CDR3 is TGTGCCAGCAGCCCCCTCTCGGGGGATAGCACAGATACGCAGTATTTT. This translates into CASSPLSGDSTDTQYF.

The chain is built from TRBV4-2 and TRBJ2-1; the match to TRBD2 covers 10 bases. After removal of 6 bases from V and 8 bases from J, the junction contained 10 bases not matched to a gene. Per germline, CDR1 LGHNA and CDR2 YNFKEQ. CDR3 size: 15 residues. As DNA, the CDR3 is TGTGCCAGCAGTCCAGGACTAGCGGTTAGGGATGAGCAGTTCTTC. Translation: CASSPGLAVRDEQFF.